This T cell receptor (beta chain) was retrieved from a study of cytomegalovirus exposure and HLA in healthy donors. The CDR3 loop spans 12 amino acids. The germline V gene encodes CDR1 SNHLY and CDR2 FYNNEI. Trimming took 6 bases from V and 6 from J, leaving 11 bases between them. With 60 Vbeta and 13 Jbeta primers, the PCR was carried out. The table came from immunoSEQ multiplex PCR; TCRdb's copy has only in-frame clones and leaves some out. Found here are around 200,000 clones, around 83% of them singletons; the top ten hold 1.4%. This chain connects TRBV2 to TRBJ1-1; D not certain. This TCR was sampled from a girl aged 10-17 years in good health and CMV-seronegative. The sample was PBMCs. The CDR3 DNA follows: TGTGCCAGCAGGGCCGATGGTCCTGAAGCTTTCTTT. Residues: CASRADGPEAFF.